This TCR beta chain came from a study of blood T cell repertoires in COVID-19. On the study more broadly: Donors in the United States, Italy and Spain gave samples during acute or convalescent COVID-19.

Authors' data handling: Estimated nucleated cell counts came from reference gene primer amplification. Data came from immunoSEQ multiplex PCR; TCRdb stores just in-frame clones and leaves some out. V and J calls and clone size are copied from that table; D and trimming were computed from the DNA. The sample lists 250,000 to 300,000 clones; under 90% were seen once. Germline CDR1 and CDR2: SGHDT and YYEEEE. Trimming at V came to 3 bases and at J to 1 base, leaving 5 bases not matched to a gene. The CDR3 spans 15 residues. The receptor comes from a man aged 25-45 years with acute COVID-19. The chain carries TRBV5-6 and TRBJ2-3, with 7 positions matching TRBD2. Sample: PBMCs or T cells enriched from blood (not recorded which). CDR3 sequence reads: CASSYIAGGTDTQYF. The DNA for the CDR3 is TGTGCCAGCAGCTACATCGCGGGGGGCACAGATACGCAGTATTTT.